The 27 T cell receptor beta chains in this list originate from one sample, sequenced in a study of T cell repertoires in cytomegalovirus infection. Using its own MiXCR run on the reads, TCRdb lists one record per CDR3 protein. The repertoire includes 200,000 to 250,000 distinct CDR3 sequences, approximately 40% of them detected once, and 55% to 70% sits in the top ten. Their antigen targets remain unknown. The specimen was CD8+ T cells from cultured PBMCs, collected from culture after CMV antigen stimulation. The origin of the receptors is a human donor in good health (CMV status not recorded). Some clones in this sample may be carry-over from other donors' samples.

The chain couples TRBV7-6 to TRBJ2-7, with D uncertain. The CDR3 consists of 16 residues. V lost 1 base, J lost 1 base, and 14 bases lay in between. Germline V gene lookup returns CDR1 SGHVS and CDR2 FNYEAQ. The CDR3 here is CASSLESGGASYEQYF. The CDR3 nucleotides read TGTGCCAGCAGCTTAGAATCAGGCGGAGCATCCTACGAGCAGTACTTC.

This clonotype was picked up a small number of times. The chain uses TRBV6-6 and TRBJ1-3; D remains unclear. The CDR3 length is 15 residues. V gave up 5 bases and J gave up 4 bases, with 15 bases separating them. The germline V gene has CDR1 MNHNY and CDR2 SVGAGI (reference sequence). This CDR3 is CASSVAVRPGNTIYF. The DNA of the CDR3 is TGTGCCAGCAGTGTCGCCGTTAGACCAGGAAACACCATATATTTT.

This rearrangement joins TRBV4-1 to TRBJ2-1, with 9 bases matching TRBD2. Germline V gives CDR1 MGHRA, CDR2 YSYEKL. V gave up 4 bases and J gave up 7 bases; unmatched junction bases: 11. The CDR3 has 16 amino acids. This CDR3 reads CASSPRASGEWNEQFF. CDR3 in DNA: TGCGCCAGCAGCCCCCGGGCTAGCGGGGAGTGGAATGAGCAGTTCTTC.

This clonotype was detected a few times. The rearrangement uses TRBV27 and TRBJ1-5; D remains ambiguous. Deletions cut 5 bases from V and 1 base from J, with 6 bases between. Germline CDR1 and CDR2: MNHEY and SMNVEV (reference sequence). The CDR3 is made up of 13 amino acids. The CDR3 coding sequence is TGTGCCAGCAGTATCGACAGCAATCAGCCCCAGCATTTT. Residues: CASSIDSNQPQHF.

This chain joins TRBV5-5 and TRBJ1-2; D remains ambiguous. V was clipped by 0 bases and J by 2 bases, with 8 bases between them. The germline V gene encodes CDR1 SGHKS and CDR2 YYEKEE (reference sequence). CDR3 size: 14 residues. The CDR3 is CASSLGHTNYGYTF. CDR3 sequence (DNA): TGTGCCAGCAGCTTGGGACATACAAACTATGGCTACACCTTC.

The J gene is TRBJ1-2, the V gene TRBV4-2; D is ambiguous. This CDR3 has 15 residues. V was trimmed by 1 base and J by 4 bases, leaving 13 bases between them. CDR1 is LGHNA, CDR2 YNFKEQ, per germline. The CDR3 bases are TGTGCCAGCAGCCAAGCCTCGACCAGTGGCTATGGCTACACCTTC. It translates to CASSQASTSGYGYTF.

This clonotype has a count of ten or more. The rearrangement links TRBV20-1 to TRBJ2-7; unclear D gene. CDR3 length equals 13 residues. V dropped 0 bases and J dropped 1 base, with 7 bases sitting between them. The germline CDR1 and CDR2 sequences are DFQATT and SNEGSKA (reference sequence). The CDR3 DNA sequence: TGCAGTGCTAGAGATACAGAGTCCTACGAGCAGTACTTC. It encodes CSARDTESYEQYF.

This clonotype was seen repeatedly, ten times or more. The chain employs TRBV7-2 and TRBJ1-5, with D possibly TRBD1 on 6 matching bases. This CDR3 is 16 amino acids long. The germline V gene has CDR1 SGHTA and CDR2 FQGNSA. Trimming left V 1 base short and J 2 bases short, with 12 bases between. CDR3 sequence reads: CASSLGGGAGNQPQHF. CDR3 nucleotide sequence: TGTGCCAGCAGCTTAGGGGGGGGGGCTGGCAATCAGCCCCAGCATTTT.

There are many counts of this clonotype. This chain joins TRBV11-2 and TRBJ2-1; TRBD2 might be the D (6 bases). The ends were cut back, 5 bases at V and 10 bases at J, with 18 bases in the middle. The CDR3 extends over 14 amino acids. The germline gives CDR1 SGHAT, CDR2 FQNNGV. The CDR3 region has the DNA TGTGCCAGCAGCGGGCAGGGACTTGTCCGCGAGCAGTTCTTC. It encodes CASSGQGLVREQFF.

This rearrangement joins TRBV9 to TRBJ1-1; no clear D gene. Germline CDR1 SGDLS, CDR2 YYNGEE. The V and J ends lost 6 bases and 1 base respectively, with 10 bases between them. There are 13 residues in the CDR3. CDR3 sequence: CASNPLANTEAFF. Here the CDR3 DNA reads TGTGCCAGCAACCCGCTCGCGAACACTGAAGCTTTCTTT.

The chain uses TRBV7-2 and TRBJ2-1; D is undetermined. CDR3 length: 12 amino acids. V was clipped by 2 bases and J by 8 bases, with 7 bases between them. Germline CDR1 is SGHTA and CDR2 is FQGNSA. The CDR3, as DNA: TGTGCCAGCAGCTTACCCCCTGATGAGCAGTTCTTC. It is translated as CASSLPPDEQFF.

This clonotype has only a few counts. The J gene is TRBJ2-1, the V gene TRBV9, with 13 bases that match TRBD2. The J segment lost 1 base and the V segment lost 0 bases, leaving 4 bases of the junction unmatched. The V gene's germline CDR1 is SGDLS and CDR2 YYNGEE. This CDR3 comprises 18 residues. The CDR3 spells CASSVGTSGGGSYNEQFF. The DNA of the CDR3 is TGTGCCAGCAGCGTAGGGACTAGCGGGGGAGGGTCCTACAATGAGCAGTTCTTC.

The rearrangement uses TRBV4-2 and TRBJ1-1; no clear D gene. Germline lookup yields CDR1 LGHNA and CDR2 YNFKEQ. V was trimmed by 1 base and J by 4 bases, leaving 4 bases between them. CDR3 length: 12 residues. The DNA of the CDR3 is TGTGCCAGCAGCCAAGTTAGCACTGAAGCTTTCTTT. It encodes CASSQVSTEAFF.

The CDR3, as DNA: TGTGCCAGCAGCTTAAGTTCTTGGAGCTACGAGCAGTACTTC. This codes for CASSLSSWSYEQYF. The rearrangement joins TRBV13 to TRBJ2-7, with D uncertain. V was cut by 2 bases and J by 3 bases, with 11 bases left in between. Germline CDR1 reads PRHDT; CDR2 reads FYEKMQ (reference sequence). This CDR3 is built from 14 residues.

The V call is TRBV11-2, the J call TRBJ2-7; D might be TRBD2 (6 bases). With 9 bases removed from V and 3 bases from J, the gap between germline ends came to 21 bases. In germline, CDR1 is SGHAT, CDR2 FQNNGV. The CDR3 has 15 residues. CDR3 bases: TGTGCCAGTGAGCGGGTGTTGGCAGGGAGCTACGAGCAGTACTTC. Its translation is CASERVLAGSYEQYF.

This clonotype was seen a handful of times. CDR3 sequence (DNA): TGTGCCAGTAGGACGGGCAGTTACAATGAGCAGTTCTTC. Translation: CASRTGSYNEQFF. The chain has TRBV7-9 and TRBJ2-1; D remains ambiguous. This CDR3 region has 13 residues. V lost 9 bases and J lost 4, with 13 bases in between. From germline, CDR1 is SEHNR and CDR2 FQNEAQ (reference sequence).

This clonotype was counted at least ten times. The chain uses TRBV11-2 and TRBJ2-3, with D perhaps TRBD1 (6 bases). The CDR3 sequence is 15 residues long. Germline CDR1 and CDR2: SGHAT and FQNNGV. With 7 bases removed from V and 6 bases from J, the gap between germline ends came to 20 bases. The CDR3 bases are TGTGCCAGCATCGACTTTATTGGGGGCCCCGATACGCAGTATTTT. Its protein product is CASIDFIGGPDTQYF.

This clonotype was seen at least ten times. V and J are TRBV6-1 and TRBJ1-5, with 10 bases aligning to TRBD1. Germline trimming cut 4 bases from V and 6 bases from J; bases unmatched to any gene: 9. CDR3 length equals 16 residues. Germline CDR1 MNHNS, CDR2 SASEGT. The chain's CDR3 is CASSGSRDRGTQPQHF. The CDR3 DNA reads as TGTGCCAGCAGTGGGTCCCGGGACAGGGGAACTCAGCCCCAGCATTTT.

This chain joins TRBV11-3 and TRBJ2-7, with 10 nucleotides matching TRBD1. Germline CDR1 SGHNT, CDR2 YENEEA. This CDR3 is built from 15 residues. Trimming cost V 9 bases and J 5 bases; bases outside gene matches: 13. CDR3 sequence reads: CARFNPGQGSDEQYF. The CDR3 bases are TGTGCCAGGTTTAATCCGGGACAGGGGTCGGACGAGCAGTACTTC.

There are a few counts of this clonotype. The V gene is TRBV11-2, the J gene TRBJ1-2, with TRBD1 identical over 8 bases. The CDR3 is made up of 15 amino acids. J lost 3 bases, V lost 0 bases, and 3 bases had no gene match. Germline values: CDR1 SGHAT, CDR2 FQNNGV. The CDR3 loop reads CASSLDPGQDYGYTF. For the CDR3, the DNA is TGTGCCAGCAGCTTAGATCCGGGACAGGACTATGGCTACACCTTC.

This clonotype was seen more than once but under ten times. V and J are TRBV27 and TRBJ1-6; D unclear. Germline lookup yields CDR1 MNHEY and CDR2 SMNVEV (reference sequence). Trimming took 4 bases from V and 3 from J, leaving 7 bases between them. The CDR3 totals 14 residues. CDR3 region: CASSSQRYNSPLHF. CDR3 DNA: TGTGCCAGCAGTTCACAGCGCTATAATTCACCCCTCCACTTT.

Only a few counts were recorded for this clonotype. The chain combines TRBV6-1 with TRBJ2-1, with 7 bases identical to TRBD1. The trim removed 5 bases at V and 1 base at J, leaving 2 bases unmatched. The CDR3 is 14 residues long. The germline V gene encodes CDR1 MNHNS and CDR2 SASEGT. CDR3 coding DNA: TGTGCCAGCAGTCCGGGACAGTCCTACAATGAGCAGTTCTTC. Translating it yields CASSPGQSYNEQFF.

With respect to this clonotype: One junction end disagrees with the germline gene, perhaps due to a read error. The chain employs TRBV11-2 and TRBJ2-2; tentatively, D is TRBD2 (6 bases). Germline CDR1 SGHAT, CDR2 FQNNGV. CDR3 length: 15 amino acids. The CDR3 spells CASSLDYGLGGVLFF. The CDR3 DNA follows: TGTGCCAGCAGCTTAGATTATGGGTTGGGCGGGGTGCTGTTTTTT. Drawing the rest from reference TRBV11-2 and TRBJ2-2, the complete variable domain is EAGVAQSPRYKIIEKRQSVAFWCNPISGHATLYWYQQILGQGPKLLIQFQNNGVVDDSQLPKDRFSAERLKGVDSTLKIQPAKLEDSAVYLCASSLDYGLGGVLFFGEGSRLTVL.

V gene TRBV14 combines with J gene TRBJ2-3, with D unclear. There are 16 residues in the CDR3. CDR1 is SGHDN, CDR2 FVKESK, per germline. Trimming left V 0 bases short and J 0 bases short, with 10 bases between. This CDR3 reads CASSQDFTLSTDTQYF. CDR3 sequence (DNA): TGTGCCAGCAGCCAAGACTTCACGCTTAGCACAGATACGCAGTATTTT.

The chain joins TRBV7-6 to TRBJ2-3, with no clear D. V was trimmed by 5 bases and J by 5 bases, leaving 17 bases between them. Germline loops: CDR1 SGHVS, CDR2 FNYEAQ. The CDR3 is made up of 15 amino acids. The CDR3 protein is CASSVDFSAKDTQYF. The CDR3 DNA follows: TGTGCCAGCAGCGTGGATTTCTCGGCAAAAGATACGCAGTATTTT.

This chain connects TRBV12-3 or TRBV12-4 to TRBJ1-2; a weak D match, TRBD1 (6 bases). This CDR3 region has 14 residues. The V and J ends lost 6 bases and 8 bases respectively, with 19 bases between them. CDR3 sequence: CASSFRGGGVGYTF. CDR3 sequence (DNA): TGTGCCAGCAGCTTTCGGGGGGGCGGGGTGGGCTACACCTTC.

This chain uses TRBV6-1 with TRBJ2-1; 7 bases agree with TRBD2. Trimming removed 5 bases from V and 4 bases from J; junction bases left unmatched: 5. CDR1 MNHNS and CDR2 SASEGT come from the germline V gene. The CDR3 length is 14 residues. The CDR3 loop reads CASSLRGRYNEQFF. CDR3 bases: TGTGCCAGCAGTCTGCGGGGGAGATACAATGAGCAGTTCTTC.